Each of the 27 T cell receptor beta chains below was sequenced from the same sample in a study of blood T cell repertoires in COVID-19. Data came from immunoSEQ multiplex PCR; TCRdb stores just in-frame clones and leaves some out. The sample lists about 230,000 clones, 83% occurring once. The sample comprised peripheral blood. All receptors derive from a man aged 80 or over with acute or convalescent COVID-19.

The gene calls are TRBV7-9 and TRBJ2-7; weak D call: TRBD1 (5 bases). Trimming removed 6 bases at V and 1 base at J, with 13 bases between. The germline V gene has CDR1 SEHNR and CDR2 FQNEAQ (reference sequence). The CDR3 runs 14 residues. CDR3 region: CASSTDSQSYEQYF. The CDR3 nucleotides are TGTGCCAGCAGTACAGACAGTCAGTCCTACGAGCAGTACTTC.

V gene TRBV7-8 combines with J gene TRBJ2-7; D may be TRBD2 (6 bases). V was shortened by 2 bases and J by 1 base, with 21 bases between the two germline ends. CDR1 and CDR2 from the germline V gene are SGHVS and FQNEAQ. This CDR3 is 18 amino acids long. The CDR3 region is CASSLTRGGPSRSYEQYF. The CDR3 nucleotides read TGTGCCAGCAGCTTAACAAGGGGAGGACCATCGAGATCCTACGAGCAGTACTTC.

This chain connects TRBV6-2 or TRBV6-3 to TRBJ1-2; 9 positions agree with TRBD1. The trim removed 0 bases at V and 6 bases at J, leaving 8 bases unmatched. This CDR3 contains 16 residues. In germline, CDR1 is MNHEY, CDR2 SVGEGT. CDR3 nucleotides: TGTGCCAGCAGTTACTCGAGGGCCGGGACAGGGAATGGCTACACCTTC. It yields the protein CASSYSRAGTGNGYTF.

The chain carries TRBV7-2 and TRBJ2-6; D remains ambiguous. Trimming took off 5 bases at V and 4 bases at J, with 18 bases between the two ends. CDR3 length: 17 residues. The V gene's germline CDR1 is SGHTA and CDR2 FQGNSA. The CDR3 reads CASSTPPANPGANVLTF. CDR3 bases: TGTGCCAGCAGCACTCCCCCCGCAAATCCGGGGGCCAACGTCCTGACTTTC.

In DNA form, the CDR3 reads TGTGCCAGCAACTCGAGGGGGCAAAACACCATATATTTT. It is translated as CASNSRGQNTIYF. The chain links TRBV11-2 to TRBJ1-3, with 7 bases that match TRBD1. V shed 7 bases, J shed 6 bases, and the junction held 6 bases outside the gene matches. The germline CDR1 and CDR2 sequences are SGHAT and FQNNGV. The CDR3 runs to 13 residues. The full variable domain, rest sourced from reference TRBV11-2 and TRBJ1-3, is EAGVAQSPRYKIIEKRQSVAFWCNPISGHATLYWYQQILGQGPKLLIQFQNNGVVDDSQLPKDRFSAERLKGVDSTLKIQPAKLEDSAVYLCASNSRGQNTIYFGEGSWLTVV.

The CDR3 reads CASSSGRTTSLNEQFF. The CDR3 bases are TGTGCCAGCAGCAGCGGGAGGACAACCTCGTTGAATGAGCAGTTCTTC. This sequence joins TRBV11-3 and TRBJ2-1; 9 nucleotides align to TRBD2. Germline loops: CDR1 SGHNT, CDR2 YENEEA. With V trimmed by 5 bases and J by 7 bases, 12 bases remained unmatched. CDR3 length equals 16 residues.

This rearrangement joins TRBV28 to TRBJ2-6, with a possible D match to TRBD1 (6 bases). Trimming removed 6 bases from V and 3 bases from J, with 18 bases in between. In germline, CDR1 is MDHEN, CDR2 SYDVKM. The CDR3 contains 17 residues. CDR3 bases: TGTGCCAGCAGGTCTCAGGGGCTCGGCTTTGGGGCCAACGTCCTGACTTTC. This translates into CASRSQGLGFGANVLTF.

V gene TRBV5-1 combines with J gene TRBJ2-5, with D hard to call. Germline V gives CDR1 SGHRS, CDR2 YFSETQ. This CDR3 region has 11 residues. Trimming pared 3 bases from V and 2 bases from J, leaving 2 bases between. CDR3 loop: CASSSQETQYF. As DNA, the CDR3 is TGCGCCAGCAGCTCGCAAGAGACCCAGTACTTC.

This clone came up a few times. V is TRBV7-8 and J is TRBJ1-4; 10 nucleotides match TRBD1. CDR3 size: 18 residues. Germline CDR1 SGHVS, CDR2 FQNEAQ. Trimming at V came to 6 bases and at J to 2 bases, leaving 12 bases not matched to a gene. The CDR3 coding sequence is TGTGCCAGCAGTTTAAGGGAGACAGGGGGCTTCACTAATGAAAAACTGTTTTTT. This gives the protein CASSLRETGGFTNEKLFF.

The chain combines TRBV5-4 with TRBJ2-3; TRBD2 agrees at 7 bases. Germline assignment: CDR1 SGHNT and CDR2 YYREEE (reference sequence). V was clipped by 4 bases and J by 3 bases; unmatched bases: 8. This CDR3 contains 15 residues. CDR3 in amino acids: CASSRIGLDTDTQYF. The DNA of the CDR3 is TGTGCCAGCAGCCGGATCGGACTAGATACAGATACGCAGTATTTT.

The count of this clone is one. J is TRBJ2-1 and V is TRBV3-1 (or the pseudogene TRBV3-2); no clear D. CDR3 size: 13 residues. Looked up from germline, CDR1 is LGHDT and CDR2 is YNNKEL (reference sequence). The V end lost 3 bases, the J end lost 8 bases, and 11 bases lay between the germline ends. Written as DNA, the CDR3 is TGTGCCAGCAGCCAGCGGATAGGTCATGAGCAGTTCTTC. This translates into CASSQRIGHEQFF.

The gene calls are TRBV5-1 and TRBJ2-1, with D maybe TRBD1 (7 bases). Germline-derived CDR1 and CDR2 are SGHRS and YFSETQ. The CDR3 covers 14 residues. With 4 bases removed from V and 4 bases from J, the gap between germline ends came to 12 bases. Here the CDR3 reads CASSRGDRYNEQFF. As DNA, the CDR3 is TGCGCCAGCAGCCGCGGGGACAGATACAATGAGCAGTTCTTC. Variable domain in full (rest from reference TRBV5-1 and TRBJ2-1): KAGVTQTPRYLIKTRGQQVTLSCSPISGHRSVSWYQQTPGQGLQFLFEYFSETQRNKGNFPGRFSGRQFSNSRSEMNVSTLELGDSALYLCASSRGDRYNEQFFGPGTRLTVL.

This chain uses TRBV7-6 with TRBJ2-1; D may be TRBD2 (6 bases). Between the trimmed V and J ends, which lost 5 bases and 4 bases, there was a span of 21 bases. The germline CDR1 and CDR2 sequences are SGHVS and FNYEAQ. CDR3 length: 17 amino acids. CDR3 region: CASSPGQAGNRYNEQFF. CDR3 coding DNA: TGTGCCAGCAGCCCTGGGCAAGCGGGCAATCGATACAATGAGCAGTTCTTC.

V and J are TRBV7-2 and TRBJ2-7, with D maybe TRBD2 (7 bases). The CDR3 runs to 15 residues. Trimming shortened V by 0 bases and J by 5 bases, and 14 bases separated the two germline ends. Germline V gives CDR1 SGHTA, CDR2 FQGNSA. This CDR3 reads CASSLALAGAHEQYF. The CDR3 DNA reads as TGTGCCAGCAGCTTAGCGCTGGCGGGGGCCCACGAGCAGTACTTC.

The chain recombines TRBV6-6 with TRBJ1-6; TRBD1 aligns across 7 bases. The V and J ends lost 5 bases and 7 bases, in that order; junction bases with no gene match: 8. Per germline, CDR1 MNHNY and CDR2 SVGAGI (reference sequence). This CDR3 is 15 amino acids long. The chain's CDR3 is CASSGTGTENSPLHF. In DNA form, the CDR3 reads TGTGCCAGCAGTGGCACCGGGACAGAAAATTCACCCCTCCACTTT.

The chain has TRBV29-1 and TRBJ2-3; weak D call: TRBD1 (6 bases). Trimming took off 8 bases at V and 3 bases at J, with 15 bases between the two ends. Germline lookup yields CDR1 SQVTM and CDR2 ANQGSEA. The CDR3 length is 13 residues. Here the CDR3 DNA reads TGCAGCTTCTTCAGGGGTGGAACAGATACGCAGTATTTT. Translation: CSFFRGGTDTQYF.

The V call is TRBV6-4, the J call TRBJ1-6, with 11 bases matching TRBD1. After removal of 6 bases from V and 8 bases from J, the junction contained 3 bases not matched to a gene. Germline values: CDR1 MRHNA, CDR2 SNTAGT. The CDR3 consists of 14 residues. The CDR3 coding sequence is TGTGCCAGCAGCCGGGACAGGGGGGATTCACCCCTCCACTTT. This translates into CASSRDRGDSPLHF.

The DNA for the CDR3 is TGCGCCAGCAGCGTGACAGGGTTGGGCACTGAAGCTTTCTTT. This translates into CASSVTGLGTEAFF. This sequence joins TRBV5-1 and TRBJ1-1; 7 bases are shared with TRBD1. The CDR3 sequence is 14 residues long. Per germline, CDR1 SGHRS and CDR2 YFSETQ. The J segment lost 4 bases and the V segment lost 4 bases, leaving 7 bases of the junction unmatched.

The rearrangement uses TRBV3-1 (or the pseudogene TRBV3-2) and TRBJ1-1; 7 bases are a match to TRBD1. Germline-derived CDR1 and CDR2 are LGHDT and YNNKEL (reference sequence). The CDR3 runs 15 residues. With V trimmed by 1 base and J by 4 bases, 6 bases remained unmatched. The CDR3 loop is CASSQVWTGATEAFF. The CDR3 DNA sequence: TGTGCCAGCAGCCAAGTTTGGACAGGAGCCACTGAAGCTTTCTTT.

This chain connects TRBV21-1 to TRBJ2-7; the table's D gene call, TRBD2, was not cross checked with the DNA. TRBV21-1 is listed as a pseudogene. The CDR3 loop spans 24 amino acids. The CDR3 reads CASSTRDRADLRTSGRAGNYEQYF. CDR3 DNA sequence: TGTGCCAGCAGCACCCGGGACAGGGCCGACCTTAGGACTAGCGGGAGGGCTGGGAACTACGAGCAGTACTTC.

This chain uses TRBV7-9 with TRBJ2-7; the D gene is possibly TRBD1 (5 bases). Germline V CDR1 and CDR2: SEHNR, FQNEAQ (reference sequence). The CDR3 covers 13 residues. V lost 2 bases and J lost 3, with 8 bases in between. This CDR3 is CASSLRGSYEQYF. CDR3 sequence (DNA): TGTGCCAGCAGCTTAAGGGGCAGCTACGAGCAGTACTTC.

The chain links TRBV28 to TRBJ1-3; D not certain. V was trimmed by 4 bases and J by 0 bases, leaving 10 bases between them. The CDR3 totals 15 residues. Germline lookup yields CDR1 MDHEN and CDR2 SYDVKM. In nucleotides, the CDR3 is TGTGCCAGCAGTTCACAGATTACCTCTGGAAACACCATATATTTT. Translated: CASSSQITSGNTIYF. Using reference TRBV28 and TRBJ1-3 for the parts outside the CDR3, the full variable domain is DVKVTQSSRYLVKRTGEKVFLECVQDMDHENMFWYRQDPGLGLRLIYFSYDVKMKEKGDIPEGYSVSREKKERFSLILESASTNQTSMYLCASSSQITSGNTIYFGEGSWLTVV.

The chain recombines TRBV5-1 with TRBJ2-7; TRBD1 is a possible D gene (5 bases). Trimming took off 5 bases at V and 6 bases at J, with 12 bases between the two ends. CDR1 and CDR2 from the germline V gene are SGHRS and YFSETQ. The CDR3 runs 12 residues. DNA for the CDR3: TGCGCCAGCAGTGATACAGGTGCCGAGCAGTACTTC. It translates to CASSDTGAEQYF.

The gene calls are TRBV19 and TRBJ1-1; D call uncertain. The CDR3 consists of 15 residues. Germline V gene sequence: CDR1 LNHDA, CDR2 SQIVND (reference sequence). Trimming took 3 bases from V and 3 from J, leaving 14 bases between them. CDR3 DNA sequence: TGTGCCAGTAGTATCACTGGGTTAGCGGACACTGAAGCTTTCTTT. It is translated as CASSITGLADTEAFF.

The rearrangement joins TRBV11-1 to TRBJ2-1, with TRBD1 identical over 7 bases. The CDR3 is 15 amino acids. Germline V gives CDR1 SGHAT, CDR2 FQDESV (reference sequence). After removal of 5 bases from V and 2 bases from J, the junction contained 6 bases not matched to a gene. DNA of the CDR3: TGTGCCAGCAGCCCAGACAGGGTTACCTACAATGAGCAGTTCTTC. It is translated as CASSPDRVTYNEQFF.

The CDR3 reads CASSLVGRGDYNEQFF. In DNA form, the CDR3 reads TGCGCCAGCAGCTTGGTTGGCAGGGGGGACTACAATGAGCAGTTCTTC. The V and J genes are TRBV5-1 and TRBJ2-1; possibly TRBD1 for D (7 bases). The CDR3 loop spans 16 amino acids. Trimming shortened V by 0 bases and J by 3 bases, and 13 bases separated the two germline ends. Germline V gene data show CDR1 as SGHRS and CDR2 as YFSETQ.

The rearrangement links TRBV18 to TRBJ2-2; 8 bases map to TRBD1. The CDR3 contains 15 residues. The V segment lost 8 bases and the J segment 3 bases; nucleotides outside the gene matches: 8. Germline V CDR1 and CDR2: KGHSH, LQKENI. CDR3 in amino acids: CASATGDLYTGELFF. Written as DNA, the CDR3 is TGTGCCAGCGCGACAGGGGACCTATACACCGGGGAGCTGTTTTTT.